One sample yielded the 7 T cell receptor beta chains listed below, sequenced in a study of regulatory T cells in long-lasting Graves disease. Described time point: newly diagnosed GD, antithyroid drugs for less than 3 months. With RNA extracted from PBMCs as input, the TCR library was made. Combining iRepertoire HTBI primers with Arm-PCR of CDR3 regions, the authors built TCR beta libraries. From the multiplex PCR reads, TCRdb called clonotypes with MiXCR, one entry per CDR3 protein. Of around 420,000 distinct CDR3 sequences listed, around 16% are singletons. These data are also associated with another study on T cells in Graves' hyperthyroidism and ophthalmopathy.

The sequencing here drew on peripheral blood mononuclear cells (PBMCs), taken at new diagnosis, from a patient treated with antithyroid drugs. Receptor source: a woman aged 40 to 55 with Graves disease.

The chain has TRBV6-1 and TRBJ1-2; D ambiguous. CDR3 length: 13 residues. V lost 6 bases and J lost 6, with 14 bases in between. CDR1 and CDR2 from the germline V gene are MNHNS and SASEGT. CDR3 in amino acids: CASRRVPGDGYTF. The DNA of the CDR3 is TGTGCCAGCAGAAGGGTACCAGGCGATGGCTACACCTTC.

This clonotype was recorded at least ten times. The chain carries TRBV11-2 and TRBJ2-1; D is unclear. The CDR3 length is 15 residues. The V and J ends lost 5 bases and 0 bases respectively, with 11 bases between them. Germline-derived CDR1 and CDR2 are SGHAT and FQNNGV. CDR3 in amino acids: CASSLLKSSYNEQFF. CDR3 in DNA: TGTGCCAGCAGCCTTCTTAAAAGCTCCTACAATGAGCAGTTCTTC.

This clonotype is a singleton in its sample. The rearrangement links TRBV5-1 to TRBJ2-2; 10 bases match TRBD2. The CDR3 is 16 residues long. Unmatched junction bases numbered 4, after V lost 0 bases and J lost 5 bases. Germline V gives CDR1 SGHRS, CDR2 YFSETQ. The CDR3 region is CASSLVGTSDTGELFF. Written as DNA, the CDR3 is TGCGCCAGCAGCTTGGTTGGGACTAGCGATACCGGGGAGCTGTTTTTT.

This clonotype came up a few times. The chain carries TRBV20-1 and TRBJ2-1, with a possible D match to TRBD2 (5 bases). The germline V and J ends were trimmed by 6 bases and 5 bases, with 20 bases remaining between them. This CDR3 region has 15 residues. From germline, CDR1 is DFQATT and CDR2 SNEGSKA (reference sequence). As DNA, the CDR3 is TGCAGTGCCAGTAGGAGGCTAGTAGACAACAATGAGCAGTTCTTC. This gives the protein CSASRRLVDNNEQFF.

Remarks on this clonotype: Being one base from a much bigger clone, this may be a read error. The chain links TRBV28 to TRBJ2-1; the D call may be TRBD1 or TRBD2 (6 bases each). TRBJ2-5 explains the end of the DNA better; the J call may be wrong. The germline gives CDR1 MDHEN, CDR2 SYDVKM. The CDR3 runs 13 residues. The CDR3 DNA reads TGTGCCAGCGGGCTAGGGGGGAGGGAGACCCAGTACTTC. Its translation is CASGLGGRETQYF.

The sample holds a few counts of this clonotype. The chain employs TRBV4-3 and TRBJ1-2; D uncertain. The CDR3 covers 14 residues. V lost 0 bases to trimming and J lost 8 bases, with 13 bases between them. The germline V gene has CDR1 LGHNA and CDR2 YSLEER. CDR3 DNA: TGCGCCAGCAGCCAAGAAACAATTGGGCGCGGCTACACCTTC. Its protein product is CASSQETIGRGYTF.

This clonotype was counted a few times. In DNA, the CDR3 is TGTGCCAGCATTGAGGGCCATGGGGGAGGGGGCACCGGGGAGCTGTTTTTT. It translates to CASIEGHGGGGTGELFF. The chain is built from TRBV12-3 or TRBV12-4 and TRBJ2-2; D is perhaps TRBD2 (7 bases). The CDR3 contains 17 residues. Trimming shortened V by 7 bases and J by 4 bases, and 22 bases separated the two germline ends.